What follows describes a single TCR beta chain. The antigen remains undetermined. This specimen comes from a study of T cell responses to AZD1222 COVID-19 vaccine. General study findings and limits: Possibly, clonal diversity was underestimated; donors were largely white British and included more females. Only 5 or 6 individuals given AZD1222 were seropositive at baseline. With dominance at 160-218 and 743-854, vaccine-associated CD4 TCRs spanned spike. Close to half of spike-specific TCRs reportedly recognize unmutated variant regions.

Generated by immunoSEQ multiplex PCR, the TCRdb table keeps only in-frame clones and is missing some. The sample has roughly 70,000 clones, just over 85% seen once. Germline V CDR1 and CDR2: SGHRS, YFSETQ. This CDR3 has 12 amino acids. The V end lost 4 bases, the J end lost 9 bases, and 11 bases lay between the germline ends. The genes are TRBV5-1 and TRBJ2-1; the D is unclear. The specimen was peripheral blood, collected on day 0 of AZD1222 vaccination. This TCR was sampled from an adult in good health. In DNA, the CDR3 is TGCGCCAGCAGCGCGCTAGGGTCTGAGCAGTTCTTC. Its translation is CASSALGSEQFF.